This TCR beta chain was identified during a study of metastatic and nonmetastatic thyroid tumors. About the study: Thyroid patients, malignant and benign, had repertoires compared across blood and tumor or nodule tissue.

CDR1 is DFQATT and CDR2 is SNEGSKA in the germline V gene (reference sequence). The V gene lost 6 bases and the J gene lost 3 bases, with 18 bases spanning the gap. CDR3 size: 14 residues. Per the authors' pipeline: The distant-metastasis classifier for papillary thyroid cancer was built from CDR3 differences across clinicopathological groups. TCRdb re-clonotyped the PCR reads through MiXCR. The V and J calls reflect TCRdb's pipeline rather than the authors' work. The profile shows some 23,000 clones, 20% to 25% of them singletons. Regarding the study as a whole: Benign nodules reportedly had significantly lower TCR beta diversity than malignant thyroid tumors in blood and tumor.

Remarks on this clone: Its specificity is unknown.

Treatment of any kind had been given to no patient before thyroid surgery. Sequencing used adjacent normal tissue. V gene TRBV20-1 combines with J gene TRBJ2-7; perhaps TRBD1 as D (6 bases). The sequence came from a female donor with papillary thyroid cancer or a benign thyroid nodule (not recorded which). Some clones in this sample may be carry-over from other donors' samples. CDR3 DNA: TGCAGTGCGTCACCGGGACAAAAAATCTACGAGCAGTACTTC. Protein sequence: CSASPGQKIYEQYF.